What follows is one T cell receptor (beta chain) and its context. The sample carries other DNA sequences with the same CDR3. The CDR3 has 14 residues. The germline V gene encodes CDR1 SGDLS and CDR2 YYNGEE. V lost 0 bases to trimming and J lost 2 bases, with 8 bases between them. The record originates from a study of OX40 agonist ivuxolimab in advanced cancers. The data were produced by immunoSEQ multiplex PCR, yet TCRdb's version contains in-frame clones alone and is incomplete. Among nearly 50,000 clones listed, more than 85% were seen once. The TCR comes from an adult with an advanced solid tumor such as melanoma, head and neck, liver or kidney cancer. Sample: CD4+ or CD8+ T cells sorted from blood, taken in a trial of the OX40 agonist ivuxolimab. The gene calls are TRBV9 and TRBJ1-1; D gene ambiguous. The CDR3 DNA reads as TGTGCCAGCAGCGTAGTAGGGTCCAACACTGAAGCTTTCTTT. It encodes CASSVVGSNTEAFF.